Included here is one T cell receptor (beta chain) sequence, with context. Its target is not known. This specimen comes from a study of T cell responses to AZD1222 COVID-19 vaccine. Study overall: Pooling was applied to second doses at about 4 or about 12 weeks.

Using immunoSEQ multiplex PCR, the repertoire was profiled, and TCRdb retains in-frame clones only, with some absent. The sample records about 100,000 clones, 87% being singletons. Germline CDR1 is MDHEN and CDR2 is SYDVKM. J was trimmed by 1 base and V by 6 bases; bases with no gene match: 6. The CDR3 totals 16 residues. Study results and caveats: Reports indicate that nearly half of spike-specific TCRs are directed at unmutated variant regions.

The TCR comes from an adult in good health. The material was peripheral blood, obtained on day 0 of AZD1222 vaccination. The chain recombines TRBV28 with TRBJ2-1; 10 positions agree with TRBD2. This chain's CDR3 is CASRGTLAGSYNEQFF. CDR3 nucleotide sequence: TGTGCCAGCAGAGGCACACTAGCGGGGTCCTACAATGAGCAGTTCTTC.